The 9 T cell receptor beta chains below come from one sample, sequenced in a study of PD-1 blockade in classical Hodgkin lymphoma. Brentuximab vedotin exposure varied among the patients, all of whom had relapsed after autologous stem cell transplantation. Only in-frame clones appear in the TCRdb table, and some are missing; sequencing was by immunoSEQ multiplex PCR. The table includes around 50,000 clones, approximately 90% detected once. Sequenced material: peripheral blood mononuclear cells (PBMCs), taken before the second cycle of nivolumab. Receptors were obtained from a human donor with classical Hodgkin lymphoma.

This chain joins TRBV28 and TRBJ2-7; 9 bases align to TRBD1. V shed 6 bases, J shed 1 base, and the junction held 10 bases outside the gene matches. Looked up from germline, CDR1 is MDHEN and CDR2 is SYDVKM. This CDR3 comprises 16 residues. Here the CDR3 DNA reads TGTGCCAGCAGGGCAACCGGGACAGGGCCTTCCTACGAGCAGTACTTC. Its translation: CASRATGTGPSYEQYF.

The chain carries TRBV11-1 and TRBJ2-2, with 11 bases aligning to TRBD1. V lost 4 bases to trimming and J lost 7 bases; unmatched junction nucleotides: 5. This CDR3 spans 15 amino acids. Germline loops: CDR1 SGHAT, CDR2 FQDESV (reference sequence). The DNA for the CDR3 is TGTGCCAGCAGCTCGGGACAGGGGGATGGCGGGGAGCTGTTTTTT. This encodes CASSSGQGDGGELFF.

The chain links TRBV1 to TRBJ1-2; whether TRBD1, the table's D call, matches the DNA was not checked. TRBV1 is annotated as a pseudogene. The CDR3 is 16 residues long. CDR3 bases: TGCACCAGCAGTTGGTATTCGGACAGCTCTCGCAGTGGCTACACCTTC. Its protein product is CTSSWYSDSSRSGYTF.

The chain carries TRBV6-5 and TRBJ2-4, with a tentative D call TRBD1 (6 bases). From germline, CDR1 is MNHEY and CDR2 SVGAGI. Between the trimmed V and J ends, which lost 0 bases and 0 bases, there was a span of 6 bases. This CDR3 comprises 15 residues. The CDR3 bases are TGTGCCAGCAGTTACTCGGGACAAGCCAAAAACATTCAGTACTTC. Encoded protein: CASSYSGQAKNIQYF.

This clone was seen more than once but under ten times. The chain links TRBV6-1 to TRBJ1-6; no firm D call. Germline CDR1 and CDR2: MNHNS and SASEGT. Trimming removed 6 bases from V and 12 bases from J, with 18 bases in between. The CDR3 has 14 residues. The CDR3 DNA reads TGTGCCAGCAGGTACAGTGGGATGAGGGAACCCCTCCACTTT. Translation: CASRYSGMREPLHF.

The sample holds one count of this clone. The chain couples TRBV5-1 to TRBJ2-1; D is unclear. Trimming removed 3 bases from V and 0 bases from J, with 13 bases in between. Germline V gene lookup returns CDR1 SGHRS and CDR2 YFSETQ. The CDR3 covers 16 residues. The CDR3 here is CASSSENPLSYNEQFF. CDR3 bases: TGCGCCAGCAGCTCCGAAAACCCACTCTCCTACAATGAGCAGTTCTTC.

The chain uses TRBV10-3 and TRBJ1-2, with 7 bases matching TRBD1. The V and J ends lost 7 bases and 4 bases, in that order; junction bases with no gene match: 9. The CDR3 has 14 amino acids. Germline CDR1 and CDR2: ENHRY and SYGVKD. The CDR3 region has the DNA TGTGCCATCAACTCGCCTGACAGGGTCTATGGCTACACCTTC. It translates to CAINSPDRVYGYTF.

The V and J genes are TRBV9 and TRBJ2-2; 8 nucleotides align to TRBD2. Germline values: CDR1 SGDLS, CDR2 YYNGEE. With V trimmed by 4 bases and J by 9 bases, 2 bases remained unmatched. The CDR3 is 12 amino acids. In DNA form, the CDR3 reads TGTGCCAGCAGCACTAGCGGTTGGGAGCTGTTTTTT. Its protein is CASSTSGWELFF.

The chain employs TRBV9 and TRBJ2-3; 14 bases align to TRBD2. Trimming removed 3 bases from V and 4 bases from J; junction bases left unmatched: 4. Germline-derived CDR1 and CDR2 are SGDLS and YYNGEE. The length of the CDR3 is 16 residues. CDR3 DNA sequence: TGTGCCAGCAGCGACGGGACTAGCGGGAGATCAGATACGCAGTATTTT. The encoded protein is CASSDGTSGRSDTQYF.